The present entry profiles one T cell receptor (beta chain) with its context. This clone was observed a single time. What this receptor recognizes is not known. Base quality data are lacking; no much larger clone is found one base away. These data are taken from a study of graft-versus-host responses after intestinal transplantation (dated by TCRdb to the early 2020s). Regarding the research as a whole: The transplants that recipients received were multivisceral, liver-intestinal, or isolated intestinal. Every recipient was given anti-thymocyte globulin induction, then maintenance tacrolimus and steroids for roughly 3 years. Bulk TCR-beta CDR3 sequencing was used to track graft-versus-host and host-versus-graft alloreactive T cell clones in the graft, circulation and bone marrow after intestinal transplantation. Alloreactive clones were identified by sequencing pre-transplant mixed lymphocyte reaction products and comparing these products with unstimulated pre-transplant donor and recipient T cells. Of the roughly 24 intestinal transplant recipients enrolled in the cohort, one of whom was a retransplant, a few patients without pretransplant specimens were excluded. Donor T cell macrochimerism was defined as a peak of at least 4% donor T cells among recipient peripheral blood mononuclear cells. Rather than being sequenced by the commercial service, samples from a few later patients were sequenced in-house on an Illumina MiSeq and processed with MiXCR. What the study reported, not specific to this receptor: Conclusions were limited by the relatively low number and heterogeneity of intestinal transplant patients. Early after transplant, peak levels of circulating GvH clones were found to be associated with declines in HvG clones. Patients with donor T cell macrochimerism had high GvH to HvG T cell clonal ratios in their allografts. GvH clones were detected in recipient bone marrow, and some of these GvH clones were observed earlier in ileal mucosa or blood, consistent with an intestinal mucosal origin.

The time point label for this specimen denotes: cells obtained before transplantation from donor or recipient. CD3+CD4+ and CD3+CD8+ populations were FACS-sorted from unstimulated pre-transplant donor and recipient cells taken from spleen or lymph nodes. The CDR3 numbers 14 residues from cysteine through phenylalanine. Only the CDR3 region is kept as DNA, spanning 42 bases read in frame from base 1. According to the germline V gene (reference sequence), CDR1 reads SEHNR and CDR2 reads FQNEAQ. V is cut back by 3 bases and J by 1 base, with 1 base in the junction unmatched. The library was made by the immunoSEQ multiplex PCR assay. For most patients, genomic DNA was isolated using the Qiagen DNeasy Blood and Tissue Kit and was shipped frozen to Adaptive Biotechnologies for TCR sequencing. For most patients, genomic DNA was subjected to high-throughput TCR-beta CDR3 sequencing by Adaptive Biotechnologies. As for the original processing: TCR sequencing data for 18 patients were retrieved from Adaptive's ImmunoSEQ software; a few other patients were processed with MiXCR and VDJtools. To correct CD4 versus CD8 sorting errors, sequences present in both subsets at a frequency ratio below 5:1 were removed. CDR3 nucleotide sequences shared by donor and recipient were removed because the origin of these sequences could not be assigned. To be classed as alloreactive, a clone needed at least 2-fold expansion over unstimulated cells and a minimum CFSE-low frequency of 0.002% (template counts) or 0.001% (read counts). Clones detected in sequenced pre-transplant spleen, lymph node, or MLR CFSE-low populations of the donor or recipient were defined as mappable. Cumulative frequency of alloreactive clones was calculated as a percentage of all sequences weighted by copy number. Sourced from immuneACCESS, this table was stored by TCRdb with only in-frame sequences that have V and J called. A share of the clones is absent; for the studies checked, an unresolved V gene accounts for under half, and the remainder has no known explanation. V and J calls and clone size follow that table, whereas D and trimming were derived from the DNA. The sample table shows 130,000 or so clones, and about nine tenths are seen once. 0.15% to 0.2% of the sample rests with the top ten.

Specimen: unstimulated CD4+ T cells sorted from spleen or lymph node cells, collected before intestinal transplant. The V gene is TRBV7-9 and the J gene is TRBJ2-7; TRBD2 lines up with 9 middle nucleotides. The TCR was taken from a human donor who received an intestinal transplant. The DNA sequence reads TGTGCCAGCAGCTTGCGGGAGGGATCCTACGAGCAGTACTTC. Its translation reads: CASSLREGSYEQYF.